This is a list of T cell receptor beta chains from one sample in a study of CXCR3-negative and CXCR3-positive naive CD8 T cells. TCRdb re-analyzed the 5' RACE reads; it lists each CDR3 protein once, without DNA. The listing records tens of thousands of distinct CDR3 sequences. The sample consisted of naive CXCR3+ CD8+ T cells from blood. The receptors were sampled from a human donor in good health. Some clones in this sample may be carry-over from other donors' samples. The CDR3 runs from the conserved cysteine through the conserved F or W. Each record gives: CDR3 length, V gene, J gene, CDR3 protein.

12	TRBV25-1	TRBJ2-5	CASSEWKETQYF
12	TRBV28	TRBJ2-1	CASSLYRDEQFF
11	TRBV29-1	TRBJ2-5	CSVGLKETQYF
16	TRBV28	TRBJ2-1	CASNRLLAGRHNEQFF
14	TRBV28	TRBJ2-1	CASSSGLSHNEQFF
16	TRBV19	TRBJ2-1	CASSGETSGSFNEQFF
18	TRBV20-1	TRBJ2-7	CSARDFSLLDAPSYEQYF
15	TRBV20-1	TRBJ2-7	CSAPRPREPRDEQYF
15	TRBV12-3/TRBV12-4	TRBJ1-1	CASSPQGTGGTEAFF
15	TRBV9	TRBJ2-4	CASSPSGTSGNIQYF
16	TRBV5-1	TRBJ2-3	CASSDWVSSGGDTQYF
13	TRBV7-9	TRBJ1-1	CASSDYKNTEAFF
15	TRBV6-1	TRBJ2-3	CASREARSSTDTQYF
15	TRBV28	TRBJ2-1	CASGLRTVSYNEQFF
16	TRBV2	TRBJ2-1	CASSGTAGMIHNEQFF
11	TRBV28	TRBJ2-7	CAISRGYEQYF
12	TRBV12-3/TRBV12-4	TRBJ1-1	CASSFVVTEAFF
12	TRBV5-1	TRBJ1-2	CASSLNGDGYTF
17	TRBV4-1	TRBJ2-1	CASSQDSGFDSYNEQFF
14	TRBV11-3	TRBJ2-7	CASSFGGAAYEQYF
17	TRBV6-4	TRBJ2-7	CASPLLGQGGFSYEQYF
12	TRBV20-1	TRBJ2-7	CSARGGYYEQYF
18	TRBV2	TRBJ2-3	CASSEGSGWGPSTDTQYF
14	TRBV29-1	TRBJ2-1	CSVDDREAYNEQFF
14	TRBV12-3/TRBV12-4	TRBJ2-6	CASSLGAGANVLTF
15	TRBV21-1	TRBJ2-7	CASITPGTGGPEQYF
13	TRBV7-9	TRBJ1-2	CASSPKLSYGYTF
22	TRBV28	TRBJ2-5	CASSFPPPQGLDGNQIQETQYF
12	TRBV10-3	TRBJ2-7	CAISEQTYEQYF
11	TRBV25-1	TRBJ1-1	CASSDVVGVLF
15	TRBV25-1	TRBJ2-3	CASSESYTSTDTQYF
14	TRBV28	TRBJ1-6	CASSLFTSLTGVHF
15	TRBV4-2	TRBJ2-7	CASSHRLAETYEQYF
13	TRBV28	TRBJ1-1	CASGQSALTEAFF
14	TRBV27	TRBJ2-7	CASSSTDRTYEQYF
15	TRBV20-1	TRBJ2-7	CSASDPGKTYYEQYF
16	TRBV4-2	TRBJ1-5	CASSQEGGAGHQPKHF